The 14 T cell receptor beta chains below were found in one sample sequenced in a study of blood T cell repertoires in COVID-19 (dated by TCRdb to 2018 to 2021). The method behind the library was the immunoSEQ multiplex PCR assay. As stored in TCRdb, this immuneACCESS dataset retains in-frame rearrangements with V and J assigned. A fraction of the clones does not appear; measured against another copy, unresolved V genes explain less than half of the discrepancy, and the remainder lacks a known reason. A total of about 160,000 clones appear in this sample, approximately 90% of them only once. The ten largest clones capture 4.8% of the sample. Sequences were obtained from peripheral blood. These receptors all stem from a man aged 25-45 years with COVID-19, enrolled during active disease.

The rearrangement joins TRBV29-1 to TRBJ2-3, with D perhaps TRBD2 (5 bases). Germline-derived CDR1 and CDR2 are SQVTM and ANQGSEA. The CDR3 has 12 residues. The V end lost 6 bases, the J end lost 3 bases, and 10 bases lay between the germline ends. CDR3: CSVIPGTDTQYF. DNA for the CDR3: TGCAGCGTAATTCCGGGGACAGATACGCAGTATTTT.

The DNA for the CDR3 is TGTGCCAGTAGTACCGTGAGTGGGGCCGAGCAGTACTTC. Protein: CASSTVSGAEQYF. This chain joins TRBV19 and TRBJ2-7, with D perhaps matching TRBD1 (5 bases). This CDR3 is 13 amino acids long. V lost 4 bases and J lost 6, with 13 bases in between. Germline V gives CDR1 LNHDA, CDR2 SQIVND (reference sequence).

This clone was picked up one time. The chain recombines TRBV29-1 with TRBJ2-1; 10 positions agree with TRBD1. V shed 5 bases and J 6 bases; nucleotides not matched to a gene: 10. In germline, CDR1 is SQVTM, CDR2 ANQGSEA. The CDR3 is 15 amino acids. CDR3 nucleotide sequence: TGCAGCGTTAGGGGTGACGGGACAGGGGTCAATGAGCAGTTCTTC. Amino acid sequence: CSVRGDGTGVNEQFF.

This clone was seen only once. The CDR3 loop is CASSLRAAGYNEQFF. CDR3 DNA sequence: TGTGCCAGCAGTTTAAGAGCGGCGGGGTACAATGAGCAGTTCTTC. The chain uses TRBV27 and TRBJ2-1; weak D call: TRBD2 (6 bases). This CDR3 spans 15 amino acids. Deletions cut 2 bases from V and 4 bases from J, with 12 bases between. The germline gives CDR1 MNHEY, CDR2 SMNVEV (reference sequence).

The V and J genes are TRBV10-3 and TRBJ2-7; the D is unclear. Trimming shortened V by 3 bases and J by 3 bases, and 12 bases separated the two germline ends. Germline V CDR1 and CDR2: ENHRY, SYGVKD. The CDR3 length is 14 residues. This CDR3 reads CAISETEKYYEQYF. DNA for the CDR3: TGTGCCATCAGTGAAACCGAGAAGTACTACGAGCAGTACTTC.

The chain carries TRBV3-1 (or the pseudogene TRBV3-2) and TRBJ1-2, with D unresolved. The germline V and J ends were trimmed by 4 bases and 6 bases, with 12 bases remaining between them. The CDR3 is made up of 13 amino acids. Germline V CDR1 and CDR2: LGHDT, YNNKEL (reference sequence). Written as DNA, the CDR3 is TGTGCCAGCAGCCCCTCCCCGACACATGGCTACACCTTC. Translating gives CASSPSPTHGYTF.

The V gene is TRBV4-3, the J gene TRBJ2-3; a possible D gene is TRBD2 (5 bases). V was shortened by 0 bases and J by 0 bases, with 13 bases between the two germline ends. This CDR3 comprises 17 residues. CDR1 and CDR2 from the germline V gene are LGHNA and YSLEER. CDR3 DNA: TGCGCCAGCAGCCAAGATGCGAGCGGCCCTAGCACAGATACGCAGTATTTT. Residues: CASSQDASGPSTDTQYF.

The chain links TRBV7-9 to TRBJ1-2, with 10 positions matching TRBD1. The V gene's germline CDR1 is SEHNR and CDR2 FQNEAQ (reference sequence). The CDR3 covers 15 residues. With V trimmed by 5 bases and J by 5 bases, 8 bases remained unmatched. CDR3 DNA: TGTGCCAGCAGCCCCGCGGGACAGGGGAGATATGGCTACACCTTC. Its protein is CASSPAGQGRYGYTF.

The chain joins TRBV5-1 to TRBJ2-7; 10 positions agree with TRBD2. The V gene end was trimmed by 4 bases and the J gene end by 5 bases; junction bases not matched to a gene: 9. This CDR3 contains 15 residues. Germline V gives CDR1 SGHRS, CDR2 YFSETQ. This CDR3 is CASSAGGTSAHEQYF. The CDR3 DNA is TGCGCCAGCAGCGCCGGGGGGACTAGCGCGCACGAGCAGTACTTC.

The chain employs TRBV23-1 and TRBJ2-6, with D possibly TRBD2 on 5 matching bases. TRBV23-1 is designated an ORF whose function remains uncertain. The length of the CDR3 is 15 residues. V lost 0 bases and J 4 bases, leaving 7 bases between the germline ends. The CDR3 DNA reads as TGCGCCAGCAGTCAATCGGAGGCCGGGGCCAACGTCCTGACTTTC. Its protein product is CASSQSEAGANVLTF.

The V call is TRBV6-5, the J call TRBJ2-1; the match to TRBD1 covers 8 bases. Germline CDR1 is MNHEY and CDR2 is SVGAGI. The CDR3 extends over 15 amino acids. Germline trimming cut 0 bases from V and 8 bases from J; bases unmatched to any gene: 6. The CDR3 region is CASSYSGQGAYEQFF. Here the CDR3 DNA reads TGTGCCAGCAGTTACTCGGGCCAGGGGGCGTATGAGCAGTTCTTC.

The chain employs TRBV25-1 and TRBJ1-1, with a possible D match to TRBD1 (5 bases). Germline CDR1 reads MGHDK; CDR2 reads SYGVNS. V was cut by 3 bases and J by 3 bases, with 14 bases left in between. The CDR3 runs 15 residues. The CDR3 spells CASSDPGGVHTEAFF. In nucleotides, the CDR3 is TGTGCCAGCAGTGACCCCGGAGGGGTTCACACTGAAGCTTTCTTT.

The chain employs TRBV29-1 and TRBJ1-2, with D tentatively TRBD1 (5 bases). The CDR3 covers 10 residues. Trimming cost V 6 bases and J 6 bases, with 8 bases left between them. Germline V gene data show CDR1 as SQVTM and CDR2 as ANQGSEA. CDR3 sequence: CSVVQDGYTF. The CDR3 DNA reads TGCAGCGTAGTACAGGATGGCTACACCTTC. The full variable domain, completed using reference TRBV29-1 and TRBJ1-2, is SAVISQKPSRDICQRGTSLTIQCQVDSQVTMMFWYRQQPGQSLTLIATANQGSEATYESGFVIDKFPISRPNLTFSTLTVSNMSPEDSSIYLCSVVQDGYTFGSGTRLTVV.

J is TRBJ1-6 and V is TRBV5-1, with 7 bases that match TRBD1. The CDR3 is 17 residues long. The V gene end was trimmed by 3 bases and the J gene end by 0 bases; junction bases not matched to a gene: 6. Germline V gene data show CDR1 as SGHRS and CDR2 as YFSETQ. CDR3 sequence (DNA): TGCGCCAGCAGCTCCGGACAGGAGAGCTCCTATAATTCACCCCTCCACTTT. As protein: CASSSGQESSYNSPLHF. The whole variable domain, remainder taken from reference TRBV5-1 and TRBJ1-6, is KAGVTQTPRYLIKTRGQQVTLSCSPISGHRSVSWYQQTPGQGLQFLFEYFSETQRNKGNFPGRFSGRQFSNSRSEMNVSTLELGDSALYLCASSSGQESSYNSPLHFGNGTRLTVT.